Below are 21 T cell receptor beta chains sequenced from a single sample in a study of cytomegalovirus exposure and HLA in healthy donors. It was with 60 Vbeta and 13 Jbeta primers that the PCR ran. Assay used: immunoSEQ multiplex PCR; TCRdb lists only in-frame clones, some missing. This sample has roughly 52,000 clones, with more than 75% found just once. Material: PBMCs. The receptors shown here come from a female donor in good health and CMV-seronegative.

This clone was observed a handful of times. The chain is built from TRBV30 and TRBJ2-5; D is possibly TRBD2 (5 bases). The CDR3 has 13 amino acids. Looked up from germline, CDR1 is GTSNPN and CDR2 is SVGIG (reference sequence). V was pared by 2 bases and J by 4 bases, with 11 bases between. In DNA, the CDR3 is TGTGCCTGGAGTTTCGGGGTTGTAGAGACCCAGTACTTC. Amino acid sequence: CAWSFGVVETQYF.

This chain uses TRBV29-1 with TRBJ2-4, with D hard to call. V was shortened by 4 bases and J by 8 bases, with 12 bases between the two germline ends. The V gene's germline CDR1 is SQVTM and CDR2 ANQGSEA. The CDR3 has 12 residues. CDR3 in amino acids: CSVGERTDIQYF. In nucleotides, the CDR3 is TGCAGCGTTGGTGAGCGTACGGACATTCAGTACTTC.

Remarks on this clone: A read error may account for a junction end that differs from germline. The same CDR3 also results from other DNA sequences found in this sample. V usage is TRBV7-2 and J usage is TRBJ1-1; D gene ambiguous. This CDR3 is 13 amino acids long. CDR1 and CDR2 from the germline V gene are SGHTA and FQGNSA. CDR3 coding DNA: TGTGCCAGCAGCTCCCAGGAAAACACTGAGGCTTTCTTT. It is translated as CASSSQENTEAFF.

The chain uses TRBV4-2 and TRBJ1-1; D is perhaps TRBD1 (5 bases). Germline V gene lookup returns CDR1 LGHNA and CDR2 YNFKEQ. The CDR3 consists of 13 residues. Trimming cost V 1 base and J 6 bases, with 9 bases left between them. The CDR3: CASSQAAGAEAFF. The CDR3 nucleotides are TGTGCCAGCAGCCAAGCCGCGGGGGCTGAAGCTTTCTTT.

V and J are TRBV30 and TRBJ1-1, with TRBD1 identical over 8 bases. There are 14 residues in the CDR3. CDR1 and CDR2 (germline): GTSNPN, SVGIG (reference sequence). With V trimmed by 3 bases and J by 4 bases, 7 bases remained unmatched. The CDR3 DNA reads TGTGCCTGGAGCTTAACAGGGGGAAGCACTGAAGCTTTCTTT. Translation gives CAWSLTGGSTEAFF.

The chain links TRBV14 to TRBJ2-7, with D perhaps matching TRBD1 (7 bases). There are 15 residues in the CDR3. Germline lookup yields CDR1 SGHDN and CDR2 FVKESK. V dropped 6 bases and J dropped 3 bases, with 18 bases sitting between them. In nucleotides, the CDR3 is TGTGCCAGCAGACCGACGACAGGGACTCTCTACGAGCAGTACTTC. Its protein is CASRPTTGTLYEQYF.

This rearrangement joins TRBV7-9 to TRBJ2-1; TRBD2 aligns across 11 bases. Germline V gene sequence: CDR1 SEHNR, CDR2 FQNEAQ (reference sequence). The CDR3 sequence is 15 residues long. V shed 5 bases and J 3 bases; nucleotides not matched to a gene: 3. CDR3 in amino acids: CASSKLAGDYNEQFF. The CDR3 bases are TGTGCCAGCAGCAAACTAGCGGGGGACTACAATGAGCAGTTCTTC.

The chain has TRBV4-1 and TRBJ2-5; 12 bases map to TRBD2. The DNA end lines up better with TRBJ2-7; the J call may be wrong. The CDR3 spans 17 residues. CDR1 is MGHRA, CDR2 YSYEKL, per germline. Here the CDR3 DNA reads TGCGCCAGCAGCCTCCGGTCTAGCGGGGGGGCAGAGTACGAGCAGTACTTC. Its protein is CASSLRSSGGAEYEQYF.

The chain has TRBV6-1 and TRBJ2-3, with 7 nucleotides matching TRBD1. Losses at the gene ends were 11 bases for V and 3 bases for J; bases not matched to a gene: 8. CDR1 and CDR2 from the germline V gene are MNHNS and SASEGT. The CDR3 spans 13 residues. CDR3 in DNA: TGTGCCGGACGGACAGGCCTAACAGATACGCAGTATTTT. Protein product: CAGRTGLTDTQYF.

This clone was picked up a small number of times. The chain has TRBV5-1 and TRBJ2-1; no clear D. CDR1 is SGHRS, CDR2 YFSETQ, per germline. V lost 2 bases, J lost 9 bases, and 6 bases lay in between. CDR3 length: 11 residues. The CDR3 protein is CASSFELEQFF. The CDR3 DNA reads as TGCGCCAGCAGCTTTGAGCTTGAGCAGTTCTTC.

J is TRBJ2-2 and V is TRBV14; D remains ambiguous. The CDR3 spans 15 residues. V lost 2 bases and J 1 base, leaving 8 bases between the germline ends. The V gene's germline CDR1 is SGHDN and CDR2 FVKESK. The CDR3 DNA follows: TGTGCCAGCAGCCAAATAACCGGGAACACCGGGGAGCTGTTTTTT. The encoded protein is CASSQITGNTGELFF.

This chain links TRBV2 with TRBJ2-1; tentatively, D is TRBD1 (5 bases). Deletions cut 2 bases from V and 0 bases from J, with 8 bases between. This CDR3 is 15 amino acids long. Looked up from germline, CDR1 is SNHLY and CDR2 is FYNNEI. Here the CDR3 reads CASSEQGSSYNEQFF. As DNA, the CDR3 is TGTGCCAGCAGTGAACAGGGAAGCTCCTACAATGAGCAGTTCTTC. The complete variable domain, with remaining parts taken from reference TRBV2 and TRBJ2-1, reads EPEVTQTPSHQVTQMGQEVILRCVPISNHLYFYWYRQILGQKVEFLVSFYNNEISEKSEIFDDQFSVERPDGSNFTLKIRSTKLEDSAMYFCASSEQGSSYNEQFFGPGTRLTVL.

The rearrangement uses TRBV12-5 and TRBJ2-7; D is perhaps TRBD2 (6 bases). Looked up from germline, CDR1 is LGHNT and CDR2 is FRNRAP. V dropped 7 bases and J dropped 3 bases, with 13 bases sitting between them. This CDR3 is 13 amino acids long. CDR3 nucleotide sequence: TGTGCTAGTGCTCCGGAGGGGAGCTACGAGCAGTACTTC. This translates into CASAPEGSYEQYF.

J is TRBJ1-4 and V is TRBV6-7; TRBD1 might be the D (5 bases). TRBV6-7 is filed as an ORF, its function uncertain. Trimming cost V 0 bases and J 0 bases, with 17 bases left between them. The CDR3 covers 19 residues. CDR3 in amino acids: CASSYSGRVEPATNEKLFF. DNA of the CDR3: TGTGCCAGCAGTTACTCCGGCAGGGTGGAACCGGCAACTAATGAAAAACTGTTTTTT.

This chain uses TRBV7-2 with TRBJ1-5, with D possibly TRBD1 on 6 matching bases. Germline V gene sequence: CDR1 SGHTA, CDR2 FQGNSA. Trimming stripped 5 bases from V and 0 bases from J, with 20 bases between. The CDR3 sequence is 18 residues long. The CDR3 protein is CASSRRDIFTYSNQPQHF. The CDR3 coding sequence is TGTGCCAGCAGCCGCAGGGACATTTTCACCTATAGCAATCAGCCCCAGCATTTT.

The rearrangement links TRBV4-2 to TRBJ1-1; D unresolved. CDR3 length equals 15 residues. The germline V gene has CDR1 LGHNA and CDR2 YNFKEQ. Trimming removed 0 bases from V and 1 base from J, with 9 bases in between. The CDR3 here is CASSQDNRQNTEAFF. The CDR3 nucleotides are TGTGCCAGCAGCCAAGACAACAGACAGAACACTGAAGCTTTCTTT.

The chain joins TRBV19 to TRBJ1-1; D remains ambiguous. V was clipped by 7 bases and J by 1 base, with 19 bases between them. CDR3 length: 16 amino acids. Germline CDR1 and CDR2: LNHDA and SQIVND (reference sequence). DNA for the CDR3: TGTGCCAGTATCCCCAAACGACCTAGCGGGAACACTGAAGCTTTCTTT. Its translation: CASIPKRPSGNTEAFF.

V is TRBV10-1 and J is TRBJ2-1; TRBD2 agrees at 8 bases. The CDR3 runs 13 residues. Trimming took 6 bases from V and 3 from J; bases not matched to a gene: 1. From germline, CDR1 is WNHNN and CDR2 SYGVQD (reference sequence). The CDR3 protein is CASRGLDYNEQFF. CDR3 sequence (DNA): TGCGCCAGCAGGGGACTAGACTACAATGAGCAGTTCTTC.

The gene calls are TRBV7-9 and TRBJ2-7; the match to TRBD1 covers 9 bases. Looked up from germline, CDR1 is SEHNR and CDR2 is FQNEAQ (reference sequence). Germline trimming cut 4 bases from V and 7 bases from J; bases unmatched to any gene: 8. The CDR3 extends over 14 amino acids. In nucleotides, the CDR3 is TGTGCCAGCAGCTCAGAACCGACAGGGGGGGAGCAGTACTTC. Its translation is CASSSEPTGGEQYF. Full variable domain (remainder filled in from reference TRBV7-9 and TRBJ2-7): DTGVSQNPRHKITKRGQNVTFRCDPISEHNRLYWYRQTLGQGPEFLTYFQNEAQLEKSRLLSDRFSAERPKGSFSTLEIQRTEQGDSAMYLCASSSEPTGGEQYFGPGTRLTVT.

About this clone itself: Its ends do not fully match the called genes, so a read error is possible. This chain joins TRBV7-2 and TRBJ1-2, with D unclear. CDR1 is SGHTA and CDR2 is FQGNSA in the germline V gene. The CDR3 consists of 13 residues. The DNA for the CDR3 is TGTGCTAGCAGCTTAGGGAGGGATTTTGGCTACACCTTC. Its translation is CASSLGRDFGYTF.

In its sample, this clone was seen a few times. The chain combines TRBV7-2 with TRBJ2-7; 8 bases fit TRBD1. The trim removed 5 bases at V and 3 bases at J, leaving 6 bases unmatched. In germline, CDR1 is SGHTA, CDR2 FQGNSA. The CDR3 runs 14 residues. CDR3 sequence: CASSPYRGNYEQYF. In nucleotides, the CDR3 is TGTGCCAGCAGCCCATACAGGGGGAACTACGAGCAGTACTTC.